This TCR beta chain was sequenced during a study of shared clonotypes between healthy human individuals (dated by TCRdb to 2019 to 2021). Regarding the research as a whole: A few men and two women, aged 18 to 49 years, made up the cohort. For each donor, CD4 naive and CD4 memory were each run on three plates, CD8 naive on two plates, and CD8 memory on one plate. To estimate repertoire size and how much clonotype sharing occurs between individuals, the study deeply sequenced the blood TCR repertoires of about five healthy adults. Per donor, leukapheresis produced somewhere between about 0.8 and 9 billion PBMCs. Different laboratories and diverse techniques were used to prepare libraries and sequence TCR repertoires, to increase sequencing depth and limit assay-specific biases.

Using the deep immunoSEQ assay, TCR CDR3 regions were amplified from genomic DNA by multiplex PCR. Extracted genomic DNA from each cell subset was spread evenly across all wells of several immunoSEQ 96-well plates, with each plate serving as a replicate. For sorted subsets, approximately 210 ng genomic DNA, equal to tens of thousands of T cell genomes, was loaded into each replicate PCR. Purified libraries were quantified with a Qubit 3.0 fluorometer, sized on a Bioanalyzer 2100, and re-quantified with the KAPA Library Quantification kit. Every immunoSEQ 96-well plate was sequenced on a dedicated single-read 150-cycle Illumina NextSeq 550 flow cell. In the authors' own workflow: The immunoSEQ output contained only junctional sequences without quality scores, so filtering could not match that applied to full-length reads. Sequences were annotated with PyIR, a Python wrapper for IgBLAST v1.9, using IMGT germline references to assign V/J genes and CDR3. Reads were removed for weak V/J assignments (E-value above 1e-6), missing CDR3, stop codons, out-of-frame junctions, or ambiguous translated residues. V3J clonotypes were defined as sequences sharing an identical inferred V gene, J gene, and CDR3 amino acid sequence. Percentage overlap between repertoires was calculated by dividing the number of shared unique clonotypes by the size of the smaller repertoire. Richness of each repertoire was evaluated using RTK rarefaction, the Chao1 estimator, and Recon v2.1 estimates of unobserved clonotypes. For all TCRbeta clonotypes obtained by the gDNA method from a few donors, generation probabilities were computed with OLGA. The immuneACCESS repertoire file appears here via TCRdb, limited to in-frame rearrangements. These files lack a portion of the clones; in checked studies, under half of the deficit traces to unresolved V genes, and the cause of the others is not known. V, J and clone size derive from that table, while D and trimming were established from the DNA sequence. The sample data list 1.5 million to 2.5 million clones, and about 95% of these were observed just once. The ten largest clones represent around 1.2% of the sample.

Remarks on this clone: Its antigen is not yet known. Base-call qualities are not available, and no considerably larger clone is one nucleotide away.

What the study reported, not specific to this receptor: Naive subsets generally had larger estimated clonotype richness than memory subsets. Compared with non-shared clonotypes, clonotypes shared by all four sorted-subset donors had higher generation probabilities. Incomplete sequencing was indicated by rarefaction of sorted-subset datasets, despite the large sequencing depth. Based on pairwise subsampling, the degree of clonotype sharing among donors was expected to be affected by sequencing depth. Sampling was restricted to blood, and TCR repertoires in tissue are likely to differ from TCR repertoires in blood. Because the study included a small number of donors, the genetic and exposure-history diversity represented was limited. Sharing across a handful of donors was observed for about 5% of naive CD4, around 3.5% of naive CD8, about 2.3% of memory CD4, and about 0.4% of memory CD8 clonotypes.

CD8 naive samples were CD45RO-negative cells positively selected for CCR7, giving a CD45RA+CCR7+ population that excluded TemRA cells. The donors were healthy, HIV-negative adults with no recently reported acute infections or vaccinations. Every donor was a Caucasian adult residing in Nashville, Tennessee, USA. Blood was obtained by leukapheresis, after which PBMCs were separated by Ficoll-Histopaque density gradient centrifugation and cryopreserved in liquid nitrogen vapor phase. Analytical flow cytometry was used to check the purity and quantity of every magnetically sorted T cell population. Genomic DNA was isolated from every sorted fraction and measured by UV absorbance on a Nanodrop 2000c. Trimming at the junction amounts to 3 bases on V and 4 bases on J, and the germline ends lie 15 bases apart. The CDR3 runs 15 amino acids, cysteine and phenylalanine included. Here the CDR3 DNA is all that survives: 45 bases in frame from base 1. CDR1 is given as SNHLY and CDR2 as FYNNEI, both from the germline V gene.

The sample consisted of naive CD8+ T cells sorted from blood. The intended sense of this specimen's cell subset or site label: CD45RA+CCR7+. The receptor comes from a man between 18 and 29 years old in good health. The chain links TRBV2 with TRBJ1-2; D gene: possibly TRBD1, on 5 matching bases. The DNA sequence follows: TGTGCCAGCAGTGATGGGCAGGGAGATATCTATGGCTACACCTTC. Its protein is CASSDGQGDIYGYTF.